A single sample is the source of the 11 T cell receptor beta chains below, sequenced in a study of T-cell memory formation after mild COVID-19. TCRdb recomputed calls from the 5' RACE reads with MiXCR, one row per CDR3 protein. Of about 340,000 distinct CDR3 sequences in the sample, 20% to 25% were seen once. Sequenced sample: PBMCs or a T cell subset sorted from them (not recorded which). These receptors were taken from an adult woman who had mild COVID-19 (a few samples of this study predate the infection). Cell type and time point are not known.

In this sample, this clonotype turned up a few times. The chain links TRBV24-1 to TRBJ2-3, with 9 bases lining up with TRBD1. J gave up 4 bases and V 5 bases, and 6 bases lay outside the gene matches. Germline V gives CDR1 KGHDR, CDR2 SFDVKD. The CDR3 sequence is 15 residues long. CDR3 in amino acids: CATSVGTGIADTQYF. DNA for the CDR3: TGTGCCACCAGTGTCGGGACAGGGATCGCAGATACGCAGTATTTT.

This rearrangement joins TRBV5-1 to TRBJ1-1; D remains unclear. V gave up 0 bases and J gave up 1 base, with 13 bases separating them. CDR1 is SGHRS, CDR2 YFSETQ, per germline. The CDR3 has 16 residues. The CDR3 DNA follows: TGCGCCAGCAGCTTGGTTGGGAACGTACCGAACACTGAAGCTTTCTTT. Amino acid sequence: CASSLVGNVPNTEAFF.

The chain uses TRBV29-1 and TRBJ2-7; weak D call: TRBD1 (6 bases). The CDR3 extends over 13 amino acids. V lost 7 bases and J lost 1, with 14 bases in between. The germline V gene encodes CDR1 SQVTM and CDR2 ANQGSEA. CDR3 DNA: TGCAGCGCTTACCCACAGGGTTCCTACGAGCAGTACTTC. Translated, it gives CSAYPQGSYEQYF.

This clonotype was observed a few times. This chain joins TRBV7-2 and TRBJ1-3; 9 nucleotides agree with TRBD1. Germline V lookup: CDR1 SGHTA, CDR2 FQGNSA. The CDR3 runs 15 residues. The junction had 7 bases not matched to a gene; V was cut back by 5 bases and J by 5 bases. CDR3 sequence reads: CASSPMTGGRNTIYF. CDR3 sequence (DNA): TGTGCCAGCAGCCCGATGACAGGGGGTCGAAACACCATATATTTT.

This clonotype was seen more than once but under ten times. The gene calls are TRBV5-6 and TRBJ2-1; D call uncertain. The CDR3 has 13 amino acids. V lost 3 bases to trimming and J lost 2 bases, with 6 bases between them. In germline, CDR1 is SGHDT, CDR2 YYEEEE. CDR3 sequence reads: CASSWKTYNEQFF. The CDR3 region has the DNA TGTGCCAGCAGCTGGAAGACCTACAATGAGCAGTTCTTC.

This clonotype occurred a few times. The V call is TRBV7-9, the J call TRBJ2-7, with D possibly being TRBD1 (5 bases). Deletions cut 5 bases from V and 6 bases from J, with 17 bases between. This CDR3 comprises 14 residues. The V gene's germline CDR1 is SEHNR and CDR2 FQNEAQ (reference sequence). CDR3 DNA: TGTGCCAGCAGCAACCGGGCAGGGTTTGGCGAGCAGTACTTC. Encoded protein: CASSNRAGFGEQYF.

The sample holds a few counts of this clonotype. This chain links TRBV12-3 or TRBV12-4 with TRBJ2-2; 9 bases are shared with TRBD2. The ends lost 8 bases at V and 5 bases at J; junction bases unmatched: 3. CDR3 length: 13 residues. The chain's CDR3 is CASLAGDTGELFF. Here the CDR3 DNA reads TGTGCCAGCTTAGCGGGAGATACCGGGGAGCTGTTTTTT.

This clonotype was detected a few times. The chain carries TRBV18 and TRBJ2-6; D not resolved. Germline CDR1 KGHSH, CDR2 LQKENI. The CDR3 extends over 18 amino acids. V was trimmed by 8 bases and J by 0 bases, leaving 20 bases between them. For the CDR3, the DNA is TGTGCCAGCCACCGACAAGGAGAGCTGAACTCTGGGGCCAACGTCCTGACTTTC. Its translation is CASHRQGELNSGANVLTF.

The V call is TRBV7-2, the J call TRBJ2-4; 8 bases agree with TRBD2. Germline V lookup: CDR1 SGHTA, CDR2 FQGNSA. Trimming took 5 bases from V and 3 from J; bases not matched to a gene: 9. There are 16 residues in the CDR3. The CDR3 reads CASSPGVAGSKNIQYF. CDR3 nucleotide sequence: TGTGCCAGCAGCCCCGGGGTAGCGGGGAGCAAAAACATTCAGTACTTC.

This clonotype came up a few times. A read error may account for a junction end that differs from germline. V is TRBV7-2 and J is TRBJ1-1; TRBD1 matches 7 bases. The V gene's germline CDR1 is SGHTA and CDR2 FQGNSA. The CDR3 extends over 13 amino acids. The chain's CDR3 is CASSSHRGTEPFF. The CDR3 coding sequence is TGTGCCAGCAGCTCTCACAGGGGCACTGAACCTTTCTTT. The variable domain in full, completed from reference TRBV7-2 and TRBJ1-1, reads GAGVSQSPSNKVTEKGKDVELRCDPISGHTALYWYRQSLGQGLEFLIYFQGNSAPDKSGLPSDRFSAERTGGSVSTLTIQRTQQEDSAVYLCASSSHRGTEPFFGQGTRLTVV.

The chain couples TRBV2 to TRBJ2-5, with D unclear. Trimming took 1 base from V and 1 from J, leaving 7 bases between them. Germline V gives CDR1 SNHLY, CDR2 FYNNEI. There are 14 residues in the CDR3. CDR3 nucleotides: TGTGCCAGCAGTGAAGGAGTAGCCCAAGAGACCCAGTACTTC. Encoded protein: CASSEGVAQETQYF. Drawing the rest from reference TRBV2 and TRBJ2-5, the complete variable domain is EPEVTQTPSHQVTQMGQEVILRCVPISNHLYFYWYRQILGQKVEFLVSFYNNEISEKSEIFDDQFSVERPDGSNFTLKIRSTKLEDSAMYFCASSEGVAQETQYFGPGTRLLVL.